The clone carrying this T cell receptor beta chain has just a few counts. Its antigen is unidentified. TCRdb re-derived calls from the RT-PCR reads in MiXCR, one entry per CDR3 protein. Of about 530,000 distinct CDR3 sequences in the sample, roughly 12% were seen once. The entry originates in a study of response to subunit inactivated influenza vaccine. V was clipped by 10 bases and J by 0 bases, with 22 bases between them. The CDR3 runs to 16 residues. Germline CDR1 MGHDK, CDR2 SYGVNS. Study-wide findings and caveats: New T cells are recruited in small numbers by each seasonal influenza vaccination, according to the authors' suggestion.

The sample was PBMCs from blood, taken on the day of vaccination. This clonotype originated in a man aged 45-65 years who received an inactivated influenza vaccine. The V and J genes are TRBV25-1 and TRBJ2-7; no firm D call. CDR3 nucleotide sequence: TGTGCCAACCTTCCATTTTGCAGGAAGAGCTCCTACGAGCAGTACTTC. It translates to CANLPFCRKSSYEQYF.